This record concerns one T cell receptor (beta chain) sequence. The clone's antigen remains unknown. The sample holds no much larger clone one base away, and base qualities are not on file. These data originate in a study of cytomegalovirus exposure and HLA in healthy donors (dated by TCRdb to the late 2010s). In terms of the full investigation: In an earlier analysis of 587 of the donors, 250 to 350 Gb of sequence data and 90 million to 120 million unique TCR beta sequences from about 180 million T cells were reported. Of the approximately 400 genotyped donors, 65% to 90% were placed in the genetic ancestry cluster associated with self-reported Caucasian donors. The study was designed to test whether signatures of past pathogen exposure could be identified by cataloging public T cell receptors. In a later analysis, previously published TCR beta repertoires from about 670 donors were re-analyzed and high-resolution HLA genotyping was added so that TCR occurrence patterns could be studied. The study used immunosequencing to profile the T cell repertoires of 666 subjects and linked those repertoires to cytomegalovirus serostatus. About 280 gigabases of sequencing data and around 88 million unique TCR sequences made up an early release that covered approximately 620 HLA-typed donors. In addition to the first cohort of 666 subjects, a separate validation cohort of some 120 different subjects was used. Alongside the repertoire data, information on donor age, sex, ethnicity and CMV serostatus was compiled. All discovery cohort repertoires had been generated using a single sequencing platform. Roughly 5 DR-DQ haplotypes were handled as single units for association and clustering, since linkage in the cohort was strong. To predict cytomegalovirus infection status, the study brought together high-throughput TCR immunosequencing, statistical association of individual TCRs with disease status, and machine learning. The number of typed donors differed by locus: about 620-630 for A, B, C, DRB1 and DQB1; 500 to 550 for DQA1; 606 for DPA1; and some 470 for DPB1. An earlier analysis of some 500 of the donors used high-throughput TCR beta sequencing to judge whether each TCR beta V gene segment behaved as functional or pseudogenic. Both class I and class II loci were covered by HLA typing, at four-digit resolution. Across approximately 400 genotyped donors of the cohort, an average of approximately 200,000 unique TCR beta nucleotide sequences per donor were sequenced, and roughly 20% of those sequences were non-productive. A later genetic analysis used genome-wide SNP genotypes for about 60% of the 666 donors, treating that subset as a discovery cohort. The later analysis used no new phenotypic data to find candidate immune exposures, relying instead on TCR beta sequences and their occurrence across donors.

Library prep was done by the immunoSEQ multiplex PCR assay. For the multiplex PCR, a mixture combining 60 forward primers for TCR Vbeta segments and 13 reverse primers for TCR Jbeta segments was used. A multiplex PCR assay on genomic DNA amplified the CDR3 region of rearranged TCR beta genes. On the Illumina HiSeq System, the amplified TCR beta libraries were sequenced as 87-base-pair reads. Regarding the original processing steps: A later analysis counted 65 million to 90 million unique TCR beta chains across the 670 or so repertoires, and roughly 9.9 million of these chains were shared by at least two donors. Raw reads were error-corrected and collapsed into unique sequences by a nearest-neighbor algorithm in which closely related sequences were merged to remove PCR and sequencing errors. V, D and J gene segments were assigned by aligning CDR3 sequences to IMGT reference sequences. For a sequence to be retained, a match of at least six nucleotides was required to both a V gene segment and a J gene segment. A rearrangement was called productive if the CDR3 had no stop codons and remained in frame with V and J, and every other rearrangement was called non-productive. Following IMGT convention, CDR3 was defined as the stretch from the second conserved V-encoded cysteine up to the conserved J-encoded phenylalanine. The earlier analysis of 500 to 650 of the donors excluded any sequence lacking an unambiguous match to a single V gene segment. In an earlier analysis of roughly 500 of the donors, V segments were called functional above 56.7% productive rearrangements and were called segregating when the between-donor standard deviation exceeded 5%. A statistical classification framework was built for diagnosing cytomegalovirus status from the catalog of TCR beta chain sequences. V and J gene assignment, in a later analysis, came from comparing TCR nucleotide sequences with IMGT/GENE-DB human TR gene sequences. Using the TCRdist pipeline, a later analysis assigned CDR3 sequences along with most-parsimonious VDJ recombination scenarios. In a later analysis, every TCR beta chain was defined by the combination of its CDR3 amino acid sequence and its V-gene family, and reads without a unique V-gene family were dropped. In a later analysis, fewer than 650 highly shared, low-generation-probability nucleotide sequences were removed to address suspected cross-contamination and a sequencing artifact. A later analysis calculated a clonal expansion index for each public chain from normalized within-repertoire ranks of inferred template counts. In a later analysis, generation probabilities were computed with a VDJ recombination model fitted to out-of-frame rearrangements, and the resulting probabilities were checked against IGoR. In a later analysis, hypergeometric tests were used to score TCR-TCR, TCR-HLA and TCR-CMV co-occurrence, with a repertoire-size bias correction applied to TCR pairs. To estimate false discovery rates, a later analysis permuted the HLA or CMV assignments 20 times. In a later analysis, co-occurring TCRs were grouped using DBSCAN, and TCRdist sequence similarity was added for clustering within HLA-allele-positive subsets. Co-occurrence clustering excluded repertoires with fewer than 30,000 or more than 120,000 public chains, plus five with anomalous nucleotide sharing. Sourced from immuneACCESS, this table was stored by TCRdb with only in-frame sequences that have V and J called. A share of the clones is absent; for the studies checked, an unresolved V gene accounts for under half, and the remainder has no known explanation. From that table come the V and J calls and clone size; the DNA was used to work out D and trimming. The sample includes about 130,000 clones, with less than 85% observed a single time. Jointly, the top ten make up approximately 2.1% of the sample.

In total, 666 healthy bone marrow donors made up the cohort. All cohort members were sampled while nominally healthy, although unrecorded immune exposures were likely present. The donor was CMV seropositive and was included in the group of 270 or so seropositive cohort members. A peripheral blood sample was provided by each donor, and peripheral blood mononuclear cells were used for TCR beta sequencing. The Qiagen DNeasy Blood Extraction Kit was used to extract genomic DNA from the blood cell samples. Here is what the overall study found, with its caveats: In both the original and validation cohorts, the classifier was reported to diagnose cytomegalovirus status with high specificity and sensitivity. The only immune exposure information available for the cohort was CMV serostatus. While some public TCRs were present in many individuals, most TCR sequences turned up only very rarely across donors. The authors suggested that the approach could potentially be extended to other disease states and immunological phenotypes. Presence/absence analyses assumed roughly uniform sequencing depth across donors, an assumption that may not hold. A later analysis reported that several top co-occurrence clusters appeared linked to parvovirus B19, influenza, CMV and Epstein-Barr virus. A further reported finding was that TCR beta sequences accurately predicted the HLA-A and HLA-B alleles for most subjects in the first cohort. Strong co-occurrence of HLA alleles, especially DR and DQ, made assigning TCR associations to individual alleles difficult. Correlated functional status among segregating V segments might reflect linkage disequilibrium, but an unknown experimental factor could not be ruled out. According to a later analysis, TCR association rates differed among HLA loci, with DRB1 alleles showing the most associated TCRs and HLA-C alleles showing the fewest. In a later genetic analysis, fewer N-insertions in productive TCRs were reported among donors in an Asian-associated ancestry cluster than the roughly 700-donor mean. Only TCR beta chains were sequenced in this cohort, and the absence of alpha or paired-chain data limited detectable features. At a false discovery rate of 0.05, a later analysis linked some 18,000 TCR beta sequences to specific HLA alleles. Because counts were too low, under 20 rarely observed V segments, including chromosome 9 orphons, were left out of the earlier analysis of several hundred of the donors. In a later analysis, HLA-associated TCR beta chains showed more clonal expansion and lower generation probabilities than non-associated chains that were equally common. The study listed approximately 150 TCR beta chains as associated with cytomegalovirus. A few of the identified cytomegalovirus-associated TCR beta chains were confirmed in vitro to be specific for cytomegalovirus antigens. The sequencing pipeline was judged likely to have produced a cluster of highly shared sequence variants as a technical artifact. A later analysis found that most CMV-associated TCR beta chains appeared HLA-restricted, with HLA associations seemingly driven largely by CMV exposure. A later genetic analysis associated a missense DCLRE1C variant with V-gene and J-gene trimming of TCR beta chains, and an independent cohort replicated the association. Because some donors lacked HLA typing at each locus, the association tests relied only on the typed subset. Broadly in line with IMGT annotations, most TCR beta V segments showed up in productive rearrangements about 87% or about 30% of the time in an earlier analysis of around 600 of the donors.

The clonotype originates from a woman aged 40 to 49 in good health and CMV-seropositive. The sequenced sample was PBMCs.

In nucleotide form, the sequence is TGTGCCAGTAGTGAGTACGCGGGAGGGCATAATGCGCAGTATTTT. This codes for CASSEYAGGHNAQYF. This chain joins TRBV19 to TRBJ2-3; a stretch of 9 junction bases matches TRBD2. There are 15 amino acids in the CDR3, from cysteine to phenylalanine inclusive. The entry retains the CDR3 DNA only, 45 bases that are in frame from base 1. Relative to germline, V is missing 5 bases and J is missing 10 bases, with 13 bases of the junction outside any gene match. CDR1 and CDR2 are drawn from the germline V gene (reference sequence): LNHDA, SQIVND.